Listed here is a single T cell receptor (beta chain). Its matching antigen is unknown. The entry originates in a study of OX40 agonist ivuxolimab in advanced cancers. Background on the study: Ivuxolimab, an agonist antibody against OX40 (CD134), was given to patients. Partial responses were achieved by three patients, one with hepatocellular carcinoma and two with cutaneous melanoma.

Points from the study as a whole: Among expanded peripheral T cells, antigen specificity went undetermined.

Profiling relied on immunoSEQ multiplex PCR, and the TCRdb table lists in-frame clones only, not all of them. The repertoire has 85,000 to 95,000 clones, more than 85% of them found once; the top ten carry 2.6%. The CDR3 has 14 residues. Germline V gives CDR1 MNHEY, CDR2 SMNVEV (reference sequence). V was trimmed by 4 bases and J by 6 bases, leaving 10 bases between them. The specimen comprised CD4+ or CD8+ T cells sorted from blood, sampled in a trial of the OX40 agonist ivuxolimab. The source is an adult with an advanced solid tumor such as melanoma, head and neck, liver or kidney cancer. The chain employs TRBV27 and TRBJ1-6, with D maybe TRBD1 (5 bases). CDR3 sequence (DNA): TGTGCCAGCAGTTCCAGGGTGGGTAATTCACCCCTCCACTTT. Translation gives CASSSRVGNSPLHF.